This T cell receptor (beta chain) was observed in a study of neurological immune-mediated disorders. Study-wide results and caveats: The absence of any CDR3 amino acid sequence shared by expanded clones across subjects suggests that repertoires were private in all groups.

This clonotype was detected ten times or more. Its antigen is undetermined. Time point indicated: longitudinal time-point 3. This CDR3 comprises 16 residues. The V gene's germline CDR1 is DFQATT and CDR2 SNEGSKA (reference sequence). J was trimmed by 7 bases and V by 0 bases; bases with no gene match: 10. From the 5' RACE reads, TCRdb called clonotypes with MiXCR, one entry per CDR3 protein. The sample lists more than 50,000 distinct CDR3 sequences; 6.5% to 8.5% were seen once. This clonotype originated in a middle-aged woman in good health. Sequenced input: PBMCs. This sequence joins TRBV20-1 and TRBJ1-5; TRBD1 matches at 9 bases. As DNA, the CDR3 is TGCAGTGCTAGAGACGGACAGGGGAATAGTTGGCAGCCCCAGCATTTT. It yields the protein CSARDGQGNSWQPQHF.